Reported below is one TCR beta chain. What it recognizes is unknown. An end of the junction does not agree with germline; a read error may underlie this. The data were obtained in a study of CD8 T cells in ankylosing spondylitis. Study findings and constraints: It appeared that ankylosing spondylitis blood was characterized by a TCR beta motif of several highly homologous variants. Reportedly, disease-linked clones are significantly enriched in ankylosing spondylitis patients' matched synovial fluid. Earlier studies detected some motif variants in reactive arthritis synovial fluid and blood.

Germline CDR1 reads SGHVS; CDR2 reads FQNEAQ. The CDR3 totals 16 residues. Quantitative 5'-RACE with molecular barcodes was used to make the TCR beta libraries. MiXCR, applied by TCRdb to the 5' RACE reads, yields one record per CDR3 protein. Of about 64,000 distinct CDR3 sequences listed, 6.2% are singletons. The chain carries TRBV7-8 and TRBJ1-4; possibly TRBD1 for D (5 bases). The specimen sequenced was synovial fluid, either unsorted or a sorted T cell fraction (not recorded which). The receptor's source is a male donor with ankylosing spondylitis. The CDR3 bases are TGTACCAGCAGCTTAGTGGGGGGAGGCACTAATGAAAAACTGTTTTTT. It translates to CTSSLVGGGTNEKLFF.